The present entry profiles one T cell receptor (beta chain) with its context. Its matching antigen is unknown. The data were taken from a study of T cell responses to AZD1222 COVID-19 vaccine. Broader study findings: Possibly, clonal diversity was underestimated; donors were largely white British and included more females. Receipt of two AZD1222 doses was followed by a rise in Spike-specific TCR breadth and depth. Sampled repertoires all dated from after the peak T cell response. At baseline, seropositivity was found in only a handful of AZD1222 recipients.

The germline gives CDR1 LNHNV, CDR2 YYDKDF (reference sequence). The length of the CDR3 is 15 residues. Trimming took 0 bases from V and 6 from J; bases not matched to a gene: 2. Assay: immunoSEQ multiplex PCR; the TCRdb copy retains only in-frame clones and omits some. The sample contains under 130,000 clones, about 88% of which appear only once. The sample was peripheral blood, taken on day 0 of AZD1222 vaccination. The chain couples TRBV15 to TRBJ2-1; 10 bases align to TRBD2. The receptor was isolated from an adult in good health. The CDR3 sequence: CATSREAGGGNEQFF. The CDR3 DNA reads as TGTGCCACCAGCAGAGAAGCGGGAGGGGGCAATGAGCAGTTCTTC.